This entry lists 16 T cell receptor beta chains sequenced from one sample in a study of shared clonotypes between healthy human individuals. Profiling relied on immunoSEQ multiplex PCR, and the TCRdb table lists in-frame clones only, not all of them. The sample lists some 740,000 clones, 80% to 95% occurring once. Naive CD8 cells lacked CD45RO and underwent positive selection for CCR7, leaving out terminally differentiated effector memory CD45RA+ cells. Sequenced input: naive CD8+ T cells sorted from blood. Source of these receptors: a man under 40 in good health.

The chain is built from TRBV11-3 and TRBJ2-1, with D perhaps TRBD2 (5 bases). This CDR3 comprises 14 residues. From germline, CDR1 is SGHNT and CDR2 YENEEA. The germline V and J ends were trimmed by 0 bases and 7 bases, with 10 bases remaining between them. DNA of the CDR3: TGTGCCAGCAGCTTAGAAGGTCGAGGGAATGAGCAGTTCTTC. Protein product: CASSLEGRGNEQFF.

This chain uses TRBV30 with TRBJ2-7, with D unclear. V dropped 3 bases and J dropped 5 bases, with 17 bases sitting between them. CDR3 length equals 14 residues. Germline V gives CDR1 GTSNPN, CDR2 SVGIG (reference sequence). For the CDR3, the DNA is TGTGCCTGGAGAGCATTCGGTGTGGGTGACGAGCAGTACTTC. Amino acids: CAWRAFGVGDEQYF.

The chain is built from TRBV6-1 and TRBJ2-3; 7 bases agree with TRBD1. The CDR3 has 15 amino acids. J gave up 8 bases and V 0 bases, and 8 bases lay outside the gene matches. Germline CDR1 and CDR2: MNHNS and SASEGT. The CDR3 spells CASSEAEQSGGTQYF. Here the CDR3 DNA reads TGTGCCAGCAGTGAAGCAGAACAGTCAGGGGGTACGCAGTATTTT.

This rearrangement joins TRBV5-4 to TRBJ2-7, with D perhaps being TRBD1 or TRBD2 (5 bases each). The CDR3 extends over 13 amino acids. CDR1 and CDR2 from the germline V gene are SGHNT and YYREEE (reference sequence). Trimming pared 4 bases from V and 3 bases from J, leaving 11 bases between. The DNA of the CDR3 is TGTGCCAGCAGCCCGGGACCAAACTACGAGCAGTACTTC. Amino acid sequence: CASSPGPNYEQYF.

The chain recombines TRBV4-3 with TRBJ1-1; D is possibly TRBD1 (6 bases). This CDR3 region has 14 residues. CDR1 is LGHNA, CDR2 YSLEER, per germline. V lost 2 bases, J lost 5 bases, and 12 bases lay in between. In DNA, the CDR3 is TGCGCCAGCAGCCAAACCTCAGGGGAGACTGAAGCTTTCTTT. This gives the protein CASSQTSGETEAFF.

The V call is TRBV25-1, the J call TRBJ1-2; D is possibly TRBD1 (6 bases). CDR1 MGHDK and CDR2 SYGVNS come from the germline V gene. V was trimmed by 7 bases and J by 2 bases, leaving 14 bases between them. CDR3 size: 14 residues. CDR3: CASTMTGDNYGYTF. Written as DNA, the CDR3 is TGTGCCAGCACAATGACAGGAGACAACTATGGCTACACCTTC.

V is TRBV10-3 and J is TRBJ2-7, with D unresolved. Germline loops: CDR1 ENHRY, CDR2 SYGVKD. V lost 3 bases and J lost 2, with 11 bases in between. The CDR3 sequence is 14 residues long. The CDR3 loop reads CAISDRSGTYEQYF. As DNA, the CDR3 is TGTGCCATCAGTGACAGGTCTGGGACCTACGAGCAGTACTTC.

About this clone: The same CDR3 can be traced to other DNA sequences in this sample. V usage is TRBV7-9 and J usage is TRBJ2-7, with 8 bases matching TRBD1. The CDR3 totals 14 residues. V lost 1 base, J lost 6 bases, and 5 bases stayed unmatched. CDR1 and CDR2 from the germline V gene are SEHNR and FQNEAQ (reference sequence). The CDR3 DNA is TGTGCCAGCAGCTTAGGGCAGGGGGCGTCCGAGCAGTACTTC. The encoded protein is CASSLGQGASEQYF. The whole variable domain, filled in from reference TRBV7-9 and TRBJ2-7, reads DTGVSQNPRHKITKRGQNVTFRCDPISEHNRLYWYRQTLGQGPEFLTYFQNEAQLEKSRLLSDRFSAERPKGSFSTLEIQRTEQGDSAMYLCASSLGQGASEQYFGPGTRLTVT.

The V gene is TRBV5-6, the J gene TRBJ2-7; tentative D call: TRBD1 (5 bases). Trimming left V 3 bases short and J 5 bases short, with 18 bases between. The CDR3 covers 15 residues. Germline V gene lookup returns CDR1 SGHDT and CDR2 YYEEEE. CDR3: CASSSLNALGHEQYF. Here the CDR3 DNA reads TGTGCCAGCAGCTCGCTCAATGCCTTGGGGCACGAGCAGTACTTC.

The chain uses TRBV6-5 and TRBJ1-4; weak D call: TRBD1 (5 bases). Looked up from germline, CDR1 is MNHEY and CDR2 is SVGAGI. V was clipped by 6 bases and J by 6 bases, with 11 bases between them. The CDR3 has 13 residues. CDR3 nucleotides: TGTGCCAGCAGAAGGAGGGGAGATGAAAAACTGTTTTTT. Encoded protein: CASRRRGDEKLFF.

The chain is built from TRBV4-1 and TRBJ2-3; 13 nucleotides match TRBD2. The germline gives CDR1 MGHRA, CDR2 YSYEKL. The CDR3 is 18 residues long. Trimming at V came to 4 bases and at J to 0 bases, leaving 7 bases not matched to a gene. The CDR3 DNA is TGCGCCAGCAGCCCTGGACTAGCGGGAGAGACTAGCACAGATACGCAGTATTTT. Amino acid sequence: CASSPGLAGETSTDTQYF.

V gene TRBV27 combines with J gene TRBJ2-5; TRBD1 agrees at 7 bases. The CDR3 sequence is 14 residues long. Germline V gene data show CDR1 as MNHEY and CDR2 as SMNVEV (reference sequence). V gave up 6 bases and J gave up 5 bases; unmatched junction bases: 9. The CDR3 DNA reads TGTGCCAGCAGAACAGACAGGGAAAGGGAGACCCAGTACTTC. This translates into CASRTDRERETQYF.

This chain joins TRBV6-5 and TRBJ2-1; TRBD2 matches at 11 bases. J lost 2 bases, V lost 7 bases, and 4 bases had no gene match. Germline CDR1 MNHEY, CDR2 SVGAGI. CDR3 size: 15 residues. The CDR3 loop reads CASNLAGGAYNEQFF. The CDR3, as DNA: TGTGCCAGCAATCTAGCGGGAGGTGCCTACAATGAGCAGTTCTTC.

The chain links TRBV6-5 to TRBJ2-2, with 7 bases that match TRBD2. Germline trimming cut 5 bases from V and 1 base from J; bases unmatched to any gene: 4. This CDR3 spans 15 amino acids. CDR1 and CDR2 (germline): MNHEY, SVGAGI. The CDR3 protein is CASSPTSENTGELFF. CDR3 nucleotides: TGTGCCAGCAGTCCTACTAGCGAGAACACCGGGGAGCTGTTTTTT.

The CDR3 loop is CASSRSEDLSDEQYF. The CDR3 coding sequence is TGTGCCAGCAGCCGAAGCGAGGATCTCTCGGATGAGCAGTACTTC. V gene TRBV6-6 combines with J gene TRBJ2-7; D gene uncertain. V was clipped by 6 bases and J by 7 bases, with 22 bases between them. CDR1 and CDR2 (germline): MNHNY, SVGAGI (reference sequence). This CDR3 region has 15 residues.

The chain couples TRBV10-1 to TRBJ2-3; D ambiguous. The CDR3 sequence is 14 residues long. CDR1 WNHNN and CDR2 SYGVQD come from the germline V gene (reference sequence). The V and J ends lost 6 bases and 4 bases respectively, with 14 bases between them. The CDR3 here is CASSEEKRADTQYF. The CDR3 region has the DNA TGCGCCAGCAGCGAAGAAAAAAGAGCAGATACGCAGTATTTT.